Below, 29 T cell receptor beta chains from the same sample are listed, as sequenced in a study of radiotherapy plus CTLA-4 blockade in lung cancer. The method was immunoSEQ multiplex PCR; TCRdb's version includes in-frame clones alone and lacks a portion of them. Here the sample spans some 2,600 clones, around three quarters being singletons. Specimen: tumor tissue, collected from a patient treated with radiotherapy plus ipilimumab. These receptors were collected from a human donor with non-small cell lung cancer that progressed on radiotherapy plus ipilimumab.

The chain carries TRBV19 and TRBJ1-5; 8 positions agree with TRBD1. After removal of 2 bases from V and 1 base from J, the junction contained 7 bases not matched to a gene. The germline V gene encodes CDR1 LNHDA and CDR2 SQIVND (reference sequence). This CDR3 is 17 amino acids long. The CDR3 sequence is CASSISGTGLSNQPQHF. The CDR3 DNA reads as TGTGCCAGTAGTATAAGCGGGACAGGCCTCAGCAATCAGCCCCAGCATTTT.

The chain has TRBV6-4 and TRBJ2-3; 10 nucleotides match TRBD1. The germline CDR1 and CDR2 sequences are MRHNA and SNTAGT. J gave up 4 bases and V 6 bases, and 7 bases lay outside the gene matches. This CDR3 contains 15 residues. The CDR3 loop reads CASSPGQGEADTQYF. In DNA form, the CDR3 reads TGTGCCAGCAGCCCTGGACAGGGGGAGGCAGATACGCAGTATTTT.

On this clone itself: Other DNA sequences in this specimen translate into the identical CDR3. The chain is built from TRBV19 and TRBJ1-5; no clear D gene. Germline V CDR1 and CDR2: LNHDA, SQIVND (reference sequence). Trimming stripped 6 bases from V and 8 bases from J, with 14 bases between. This CDR3 has 13 residues. CDR3 region: CASSSRSAEPQHF. The CDR3 region has the DNA TGTGCCAGTAGCTCCCGGAGTGCCGAGCCCCAGCATTTT.

As regards this clone: At one of its ends the junction is not consistent with the germline gene, which may arise from a read error. The chain has TRBV7-2 and TRBJ2-7, with TRBD2 identical over 13 bases. CDR3 length: 16 residues. CDR1 SGHTA and CDR2 FQGNSA come from the germline V gene. Written as DNA, the CDR3 is TGTGCCAGCAGCATGAGGACTAGCGGGAGTACCTACGAGCAATACTTC. Translating gives CASSMRTSGSTYEQYF.

Worth noting for this clone: Other DNA sequences of this sample code for an identical CDR3. The chain links TRBV18 to TRBJ2-2; D is unresolved. With 8 bases removed from V and 2 bases from J, the gap between germline ends came to 9 bases. CDR1 and CDR2 from the germline V gene are KGHSH and LQKENI. CDR3 size: 13 residues. The CDR3 DNA sequence: TGTGCCAGCCGAGACACTAACACCGGGGAGCTGTTTTTT. Translating gives CASRDTNTGELFF.

The chain recombines TRBV5-4 with TRBJ2-3; 7 nucleotides line up with TRBD1. CDR1 is SGHNT and CDR2 is YYREEE in the germline V gene (reference sequence). Trimming cost V 0 bases and J 5 bases; bases outside gene matches: 6. CDR3 size: 15 residues. The CDR3 spells CASSLGQGVRDTQYF. CDR3 coding DNA: TGTGCCAGCAGCTTGGGACAGGGAGTGAGAGATACGCAGTATTTT.

The gene calls are TRBV4-3 and TRBJ1-6; D might be TRBD1 (5 bases). The CDR3 length is 17 residues. Germline CDR1 is LGHNA and CDR2 is YSLEER. The ends were cut back, 0 bases at V and 1 base at J, with 10 bases in the middle. This CDR3 is CASSQEGRGSYNSPLHF. The CDR3 DNA reads as TGCGCCAGCAGCCAAGAGGGGCGGGGGTCCTATAATTCACCCCTCCACTTT.

The table lists this clone with a few counts. Within the sample, other DNA sequences also encode this same CDR3. This chain joins TRBV7-6 and TRBJ2-7; the D call may be TRBD1 or TRBD2 (5 bases each). The CDR3 runs to 13 residues. V dropped 6 bases and J dropped 3 bases, with 12 bases sitting between them. Germline V CDR1 and CDR2: SGHVS, FNYEAQ. DNA for the CDR3: TGTGCCAGCAGTCCGGGACCGAACTACGAGCAGTACTTC. Amino acids: CASSPGPNYEQYF.

This chain uses TRBV27 with TRBJ1-1, with D perhaps TRBD1 (5 bases). Trimming pared 5 bases from V and 1 base from J, leaving 17 bases between. This CDR3 contains 16 residues. Germline V gene sequence: CDR1 MNHEY, CDR2 SMNVEV (reference sequence). The CDR3 protein is CASSGHRGSANTEAFF. CDR3 bases: TGTGCCAGCAGTGGACACCGAGGGTCGGCGAACACTGAAGCTTTCTTT.

There are a few counts of this clone. The rearrangement links TRBV4-3 to TRBJ1-1; D perhaps matches TRBD1 (6 bases). The germline V and J ends were trimmed by 4 bases and 0 bases, with 15 bases remaining between them. CDR3 length equals 16 residues. The germline V gene has CDR1 LGHNA and CDR2 YSLEER. CDR3: CASSPSGGGMNTEAFF. CDR3 DNA sequence: TGCGCCAGCAGCCCTTCCGGAGGGGGTATGAACACTGAAGCTTTCTTT.

Here the CDR3 DNA reads TGCGCCAGCAGCCAAGATCCCGGCAGTACCCAAATCCAGTACTTC. This encodes CASSQDPGSTQIQYF. The gene calls are TRBV4-1 and TRBJ2-7, with unresolved D. V was pared by 0 bases and J by 10 bases, with 19 bases between. CDR3 size: 15 residues. CDR1 MGHRA and CDR2 YSYEKL come from the germline V gene.

This clone was seen more than once but under ten times. The V call is TRBV28, the J call TRBJ1-3; D unresolved. The CDR3 runs 14 residues. Germline V lookup: CDR1 MDHEN, CDR2 SYDVKM. Trimming pared 2 bases from V and 0 bases from J, leaving 5 bases between. The CDR3 DNA sequence: TGTGCCAGCAGTTTAAGCTTCTCTGGAAACACCATATATTTT. Its protein product is CASSLSFSGNTIYF.

This chain links TRBV9 with TRBJ2-2; 7 bases line up with TRBD2. The CDR3 covers 16 residues. Per the germline V gene, CDR1 is SGDLS and CDR2 is YYNGEE. V lost 2 bases to trimming and J lost 5 bases; unmatched junction nucleotides: 9. This chain's CDR3 is CASSVSSGPLTGELFF. The DNA of the CDR3 is TGTGCCAGCAGCGTTTCTAGCGGCCCCCTGACCGGGGAGCTGTTTTTT.

The V gene is TRBV6-5, the J gene TRBJ1-5; TRBD1 matches at 8 bases. Trimming took 5 bases from V and 7 from J; bases not matched to a gene: 7. The CDR3 covers 14 residues. Germline V gene lookup returns CDR1 MNHEY and CDR2 SVGAGI. The CDR3 coding sequence is TGTGCCAGCAGTGAAGGGGCAGGGGGCCAGCCCCAGCATTTT. Amino acids: CASSEGAGGQPQHF.

The chain links TRBV27 to TRBJ2-6; D possibly corresponds to TRBD1 (5 bases). V was clipped by 5 bases and J by 1 base, with 12 bases between them. This CDR3 comprises 16 residues. Germline V gene data show CDR1 as MNHEY and CDR2 as SMNVEV (reference sequence). This CDR3 reads CASSPTPGSGANVLTF. The CDR3 DNA reads TGTGCCAGCAGTCCCACCCCAGGGTCTGGGGCCAACGTCCTGACTTTC.

To note about this clone: At one boundary the junction diverges from the germline segment, which might be a read error. Within the sample, other DNA sequences also encode this same CDR3. The rearrangement joins TRBV19 to TRBJ2-5; tentatively, D is TRBD1 or TRBD2 (5 bases each). CDR3 length: 12 residues. CDR1 is LNHDA, CDR2 SQIVND, per germline (reference sequence). This CDR3 is CASGTEVETQYF. The CDR3 region has the DNA TGTGCCAGTGGGACCGAAGTGGAGACTCAGTACTTC.

V and J are TRBV2 and TRBJ1-4, with D possibly TRBD1 on 5 matching bases. Trimming cost V 10 bases and J 7 bases, with 19 bases left between them. Germline CDR1 reads SNHLY; CDR2 reads FYNNEI. The CDR3 loop spans 14 amino acids. CDR3 in DNA: TGTGCCACTCTACGGGGACGGTTGGGTGAAAAACTGTTTTTT. Translating gives CATLRGRLGEKLFF.

This chain's CDR3 is CASSALGPAEAFF. The CDR3 nucleotides are TGTGCCAGCAGCGCATTGGGCCCCGCGGAAGCTTTCTTT. This chain uses TRBV9 with TRBJ1-1; D gene ambiguous. Germline-derived CDR1 and CDR2 are SGDLS and YYNGEE. Trimming left V 3 bases short and J 8 bases short, with 14 bases between. This CDR3 is 13 amino acids long.

The chain recombines TRBV7-9 with TRBJ2-3; D is tentatively TRBD1 or TRBD2 (5 bases each). Germline values: CDR1 SEHNR, CDR2 FQNEAQ (reference sequence). V lost 7 bases, J lost 0 bases, and 20 bases lay in between. The CDR3 spans 17 residues. The CDR3 protein is CASITWVGDPSTDTQYF. DNA for the CDR3: TGTGCCAGCATCACTTGGGTTGGGGACCCTAGCACAGATACGCAGTATTTT.

This chain links TRBV9 with TRBJ2-1; D tentatively reads TRBD1 or TRBD2 (5 bases each). Germline-derived CDR1 and CDR2 are SGDLS and YYNGEE. This CDR3 spans 13 amino acids. V dropped 1 base and J dropped 6 bases, with 8 bases sitting between them. CDR3 loop: CASSVRGGNEQFF. For the CDR3, the DNA is TGTGCCAGCAGCGTACGTGGGGGCAATGAGCAGTTCTTC.

The chain carries TRBV10-3 and TRBJ2-5; D gene ambiguous. The CDR3 runs 13 residues. V lost 3 bases and J lost 1, with 6 bases in between. Germline CDR1 ENHRY, CDR2 SYGVKD. The CDR3 is CAISEQFQETQYF. The CDR3 coding sequence is TGTGCCATCAGTGAACAGTTCCAAGAGACCCAGTACTTC.

V gene TRBV13 combines with J gene TRBJ1-4; no clear D gene. The CDR3 is made up of 13 amino acids. Trimming removed 1 base from V and 4 bases from J, with 4 bases in between. Germline V gives CDR1 PRHDT, CDR2 FYEKMQ (reference sequence). CDR3 DNA sequence: TGTGCCAGCAGCTTAGCCAGTAATGAAAAACTGTTTTTT. Translation gives CASSLASNEKLFF. The entire variable domain, with the rest obtained from reference TRBV13 and TRBJ1-4, is as follows: AAGVIQSPRHLIKEKRETATLKCYPIPRHDTVYWYQQGPGQDPQFLISFYEKMQSDKGSIPDRFSAQQFSDYHSELNMSSLELGDSALYFCASSLASNEKLFFGSGTQLSVL.

The V and J genes are TRBV11-2 and TRBJ1-4; TRBD1 is a possible D gene (5 bases). Germline CDR1 and CDR2: SGHAT and FQNNGV. The V end lost 5 bases, the J end lost 2 bases, and 9 bases lay between the germline ends. CDR3 length: 14 amino acids. The CDR3 reads CASSAQVTNEKLFF. The DNA for the CDR3 is TGTGCCAGCAGCGCACAGGTGACTAATGAAAAACTGTTTTTT.

V usage is TRBV6-5 and J usage is TRBJ1-2, with 9 bases lining up with TRBD1. Per germline, CDR1 MNHEY and CDR2 SVGAGI. The CDR3 consists of 14 residues. Trimming cost V 6 bases and J 4 bases; bases outside gene matches: 6. The CDR3 DNA is TGTGCCAGCAGGACCGGGACAGGGACCTATGGCTACACCTTC. Its protein product is CASRTGTGTYGYTF.

The rearrangement uses TRBV29-1 and TRBJ2-2, with a weak D call TRBD2 (5 bases). Trimming took 4 bases from V and 2 from J, leaving 11 bases between them. Germline loops: CDR1 SQVTM, CDR2 ANQGSEA. This CDR3 spans 14 amino acids. CDR3 sequence: CSVAPSTNTGELFF. Here the CDR3 DNA reads TGCAGCGTTGCTCCTAGCACAAACACCGGGGAGCTGTTTTTT.

The chain has TRBV5-7 and TRBJ1-5, with a weak D call TRBD1 (6 bases). TRBV5-7 is noted as an ORF with a role that remains uncertain. V lost 0 bases and J lost 5, with 9 bases in between. The length of the CDR3 is 14 residues. The CDR3 DNA reads as TGTGCCAGCAGCTTGGAGGGGGGGGATCAGCCCCAGCATTTT. Amino acid sequence: CASSLEGGDQPQHF.

The genes are TRBV4-1 and TRBJ1-2, with 8 bases that match TRBD1. The CDR3 is made up of 16 amino acids. V dropped 5 bases and J dropped 7; count of bases not matched to a gene: 15. The germline V gene encodes CDR1 MGHRA and CDR2 YSYEKL. CDR3 protein: CASSVRPFPGGVGYTF. DNA for the CDR3: TGCGCCAGCAGCGTTCGCCCTTTCCCAGGGGGCGTTGGCTACACCTTC.

The V and J genes are TRBV9 and TRBJ2-3; 8 bases are shared with TRBD1. Germline lookup yields CDR1 SGDLS and CDR2 YYNGEE. The CDR3 spans 17 residues. V trimming: 0 bases; J trimming: 2 bases; junction bases outside the gene matches: 8. CDR3 bases: TGTGCCAGCAGCGTAGCTCTTGGACAGGGATCCACAGATACGCAGTATTTT. Translated, it gives CASSVALGQGSTDTQYF.

The rearrangement uses TRBV4-1 and TRBJ2-1, with TRBD2 matching over 8 bases. Per germline, CDR1 MGHRA and CDR2 YSYEKL. Germline trimming cut 4 bases from V and 6 bases from J; bases unmatched to any gene: 11. CDR3 length: 16 residues. The DNA of the CDR3 is TGCGCCAGCAGCCGAATCCTTCGGGAGGGCCTCAATGAGCAGTTCTTC. It yields the protein CASSRILREGLNEQFF.